This entry is about one TCR beta chain. Generated by immunoSEQ multiplex PCR, the TCRdb table keeps only in-frame clones and is missing some. The sample records 110,000 to 150,000 clones, approximately 91% being singletons. The data were taken from a study of T cell responses to AZD1222 COVID-19 vaccine. Germline V CDR1 and CDR2: KGHSH, LQKENI. This CDR3 spans 15 amino acids. With 6 bases clipped from V and 2 bases from J, the junction kept 6 bases outside the gene matches. This specimen consisted of peripheral blood, obtained 28 days after the second AZD1222 dose. The receptor's source is an adult who received the AZD1222 COVID-19 vaccine. The V and J genes are TRBV18 and TRBJ2-1; 8 positions agree with TRBD1. The CDR3 region is CASSRDRGPYNEQFF. The CDR3 bases are TGTGCCAGCTCGCGAGACAGGGGACCCTACAATGAGCAGTTCTTC. Complete variable domain (other parts from reference TRBV18 and TRBJ2-1): NAGVMQNPRHLVRRRGQEARLRCSPMKGHSHVYWYRQLPEEGLKFMVYLQKENIIDESGMPKERFSAEFPKEGPSILRIQQVVRGDSAAYFCASSRDRGPYNEQFFGPGTRLTVL.